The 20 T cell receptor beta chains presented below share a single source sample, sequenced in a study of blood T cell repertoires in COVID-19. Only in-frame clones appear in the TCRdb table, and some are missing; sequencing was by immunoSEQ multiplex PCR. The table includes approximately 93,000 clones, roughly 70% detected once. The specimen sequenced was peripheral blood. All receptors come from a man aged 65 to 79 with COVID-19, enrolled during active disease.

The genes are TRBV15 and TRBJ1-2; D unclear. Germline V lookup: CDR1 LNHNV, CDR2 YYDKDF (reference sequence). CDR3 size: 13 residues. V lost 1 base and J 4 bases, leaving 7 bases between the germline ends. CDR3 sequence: CATSRVAPYGYTF. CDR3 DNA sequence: TGTGCCACCAGCAGAGTAGCTCCCTATGGCTACACCTTC.

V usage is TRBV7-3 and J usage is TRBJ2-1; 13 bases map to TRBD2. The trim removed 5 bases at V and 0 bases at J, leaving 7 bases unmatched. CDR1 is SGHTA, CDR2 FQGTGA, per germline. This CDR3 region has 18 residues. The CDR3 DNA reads TGTGCCAGCAGCCCGGGACTAGCGGGACAGAGCTCCTACAATGAGCAGTTCTTC. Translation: CASSPGLAGQSSYNEQFF.

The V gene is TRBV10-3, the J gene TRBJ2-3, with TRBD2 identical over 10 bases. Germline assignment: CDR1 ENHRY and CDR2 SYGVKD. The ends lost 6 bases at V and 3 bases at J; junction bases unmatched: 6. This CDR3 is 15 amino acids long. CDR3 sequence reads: CAISTSGIGTDTQYF. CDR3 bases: TGTGCCATCAGCACTAGCGGGATTGGAACAGATACGCAGTATTTT.

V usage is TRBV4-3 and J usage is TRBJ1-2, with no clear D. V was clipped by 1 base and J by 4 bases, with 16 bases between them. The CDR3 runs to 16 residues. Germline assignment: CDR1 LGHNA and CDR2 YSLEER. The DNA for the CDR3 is TGCGCCAGCAGCCAAGTTAGATCTACCAGAGGCTATGGCTACACCTTC. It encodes CASSQVRSTRGYGYTF.

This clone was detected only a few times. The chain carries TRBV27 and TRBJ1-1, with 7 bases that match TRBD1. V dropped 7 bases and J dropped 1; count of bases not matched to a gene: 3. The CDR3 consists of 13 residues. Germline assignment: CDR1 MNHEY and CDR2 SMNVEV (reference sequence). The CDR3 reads CASNDRANTEAFF. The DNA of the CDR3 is TGTGCCAGCAATGACAGGGCGAACACTGAAGCTTTCTTT.

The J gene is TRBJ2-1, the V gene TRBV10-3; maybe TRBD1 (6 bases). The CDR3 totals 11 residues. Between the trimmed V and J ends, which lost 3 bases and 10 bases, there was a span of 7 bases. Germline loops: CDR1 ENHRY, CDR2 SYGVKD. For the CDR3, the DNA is TGTGCCATCAGTGAAGGACAGGAGCAGTTCTTC. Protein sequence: CAISEGQEQFF.

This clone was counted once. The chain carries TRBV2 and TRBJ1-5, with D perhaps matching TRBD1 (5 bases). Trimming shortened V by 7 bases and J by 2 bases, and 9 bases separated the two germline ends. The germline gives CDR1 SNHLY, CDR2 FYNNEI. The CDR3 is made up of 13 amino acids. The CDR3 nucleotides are TGTGCCAGCACCAGGGTTGGCAATCAGCCCCAGCATTTT. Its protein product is CASTRVGNQPQHF. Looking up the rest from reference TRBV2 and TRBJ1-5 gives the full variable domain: EPEVTQTPSHQVTQMGQEVILRCVPISNHLYFYWYRQILGQKVEFLVSFYNNEISEKSEIFDDQFSVERPDGSNFTLKIRSTKLEDSAMYFCASTRVGNQPQHFGDGTRLSIL.

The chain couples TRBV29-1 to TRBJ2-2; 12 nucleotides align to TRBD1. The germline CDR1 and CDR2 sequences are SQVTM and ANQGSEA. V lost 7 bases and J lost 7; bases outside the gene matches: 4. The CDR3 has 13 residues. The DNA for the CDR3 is TGCAGCGCCGGGACAGGGGGCGGCGGGGAGCTGTTTTTT. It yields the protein CSAGTGGGGELFF.

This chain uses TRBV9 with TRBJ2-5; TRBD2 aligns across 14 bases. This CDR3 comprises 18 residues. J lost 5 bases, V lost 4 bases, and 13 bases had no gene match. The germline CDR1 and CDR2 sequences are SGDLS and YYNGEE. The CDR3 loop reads CASSPRTSGRILSETQYF. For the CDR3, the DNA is TGTGCCAGCAGCCCAAGGACTAGCGGGAGGATATTGTCGGAGACCCAGTACTTC.

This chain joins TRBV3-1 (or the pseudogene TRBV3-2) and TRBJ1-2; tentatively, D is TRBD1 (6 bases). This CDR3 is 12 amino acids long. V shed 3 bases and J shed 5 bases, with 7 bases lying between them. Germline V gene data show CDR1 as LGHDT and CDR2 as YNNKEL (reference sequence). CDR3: CASSHRGYGYTF. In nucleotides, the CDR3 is TGTGCCAGCAGCCACAGGGGATATGGCTACACCTTC.

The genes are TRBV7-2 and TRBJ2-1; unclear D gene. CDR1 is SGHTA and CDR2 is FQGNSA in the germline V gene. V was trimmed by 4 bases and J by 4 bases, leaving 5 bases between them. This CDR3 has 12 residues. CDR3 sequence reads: CASSSPYNEQFF. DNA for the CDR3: TGTGCCAGCAGCTCCCCTTACAATGAGCAGTTCTTC.

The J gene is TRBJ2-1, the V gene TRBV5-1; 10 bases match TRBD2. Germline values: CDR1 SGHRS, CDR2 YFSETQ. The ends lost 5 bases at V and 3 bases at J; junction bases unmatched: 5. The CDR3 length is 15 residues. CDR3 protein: CASSRTSGDYNEQFF. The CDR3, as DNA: TGCGCCAGCAGTCGTACTAGCGGGGACTACAATGAGCAGTTCTTC.

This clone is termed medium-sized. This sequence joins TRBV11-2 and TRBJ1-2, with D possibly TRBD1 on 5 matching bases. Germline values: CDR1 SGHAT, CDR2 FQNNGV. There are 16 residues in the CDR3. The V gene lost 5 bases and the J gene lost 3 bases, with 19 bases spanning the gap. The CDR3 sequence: CASSPTRRQPHYGYTF. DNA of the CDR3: TGTGCCAGCAGCCCGACGCGCAGACAGCCCCACTATGGCTACACCTTC.

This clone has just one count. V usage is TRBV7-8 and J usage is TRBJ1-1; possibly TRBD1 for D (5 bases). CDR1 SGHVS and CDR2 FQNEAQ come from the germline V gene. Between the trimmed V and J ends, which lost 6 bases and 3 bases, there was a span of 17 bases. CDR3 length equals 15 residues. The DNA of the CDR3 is TGTGCCAGCAGTACCCGATGGGGGGGAGACACTGAAGCTTTCTTT. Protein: CASSTRWGGDTEAFF.

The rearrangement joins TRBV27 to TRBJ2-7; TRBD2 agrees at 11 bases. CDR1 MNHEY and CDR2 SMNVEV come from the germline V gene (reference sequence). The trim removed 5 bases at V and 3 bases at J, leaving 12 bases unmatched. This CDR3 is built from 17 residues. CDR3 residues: CASSRGTSGGAYYEQYF. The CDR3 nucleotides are TGTGCCAGCAGTAGGGGGACTAGCGGAGGAGCGTACTACGAGCAGTACTTC.

The CDR3 bases are TGTGCCAGCAGTTATGGCAGAGGACAGCCCCAGCATTTT. It codes for CASSYGRGQPQHF. V and J are TRBV6-2 or TRBV6-3 and TRBJ1-5; D remains unclear. The CDR3 is made up of 13 amino acids. V shed 3 bases and J shed 7 bases, with 10 bases lying between them. CDR1 and CDR2 (germline): MNHEY, SVGEGT.

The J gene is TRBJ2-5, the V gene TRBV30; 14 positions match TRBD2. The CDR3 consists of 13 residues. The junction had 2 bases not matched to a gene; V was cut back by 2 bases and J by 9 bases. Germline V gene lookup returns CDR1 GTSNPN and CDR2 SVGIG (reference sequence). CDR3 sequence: CAWSQGLAGAQYF. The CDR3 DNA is TGTGCCTGGAGTCAGGGACTAGCGGGGGCCCAGTACTTC.

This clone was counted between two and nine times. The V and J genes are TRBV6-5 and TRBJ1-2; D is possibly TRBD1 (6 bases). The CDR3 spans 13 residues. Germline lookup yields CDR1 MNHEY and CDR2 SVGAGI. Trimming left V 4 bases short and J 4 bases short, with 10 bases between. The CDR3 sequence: CASSSGDLYGYTF. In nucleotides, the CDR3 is TGTGCCAGCAGTTCAGGGGACCTCTATGGCTACACCTTC.

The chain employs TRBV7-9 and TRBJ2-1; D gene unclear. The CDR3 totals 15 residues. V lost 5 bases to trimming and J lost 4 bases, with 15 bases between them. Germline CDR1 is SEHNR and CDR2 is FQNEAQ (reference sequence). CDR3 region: CASSLLPAAYNEQFF. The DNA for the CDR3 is TGTGCCAGCAGCCTACTCCCGGCGGCTTACAATGAGCAGTTCTTC.

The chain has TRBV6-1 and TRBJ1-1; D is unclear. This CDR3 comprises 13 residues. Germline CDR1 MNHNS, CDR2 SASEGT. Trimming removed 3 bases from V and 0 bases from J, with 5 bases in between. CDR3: CASSESVNTEAFF. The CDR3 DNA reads TGTGCCAGCAGTGAGTCAGTGAACACTGAAGCTTTCTTT.